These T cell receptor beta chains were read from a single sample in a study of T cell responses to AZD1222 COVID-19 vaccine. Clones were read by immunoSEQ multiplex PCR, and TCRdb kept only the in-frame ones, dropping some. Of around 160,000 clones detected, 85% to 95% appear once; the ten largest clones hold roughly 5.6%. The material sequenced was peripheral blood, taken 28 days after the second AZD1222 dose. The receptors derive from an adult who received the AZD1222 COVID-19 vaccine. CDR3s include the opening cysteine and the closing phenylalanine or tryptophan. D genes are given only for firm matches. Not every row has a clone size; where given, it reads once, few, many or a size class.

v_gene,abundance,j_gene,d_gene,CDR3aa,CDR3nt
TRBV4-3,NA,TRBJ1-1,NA,CASSQAWNTEAFF,TGCGCCAGCAGCCAAGCCTGGAACACTGAAGCTTTCTTT
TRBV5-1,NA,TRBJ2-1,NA,CASSPIYYNEQFF,TGCGCCAGCAGCCCTATTTACTACAATGAGCAGTTCTTC
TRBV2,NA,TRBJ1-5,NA,CASSGGVNQPQHF,TGTGCCAGCAGTGGGGGAGTCAATCAGCCCCAGCATTTT
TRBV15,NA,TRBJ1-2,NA,CATRRWPGEYGYTF,TGTGCCACCAGACGATGGCCGGGGGAGTATGGCTACACCTTC
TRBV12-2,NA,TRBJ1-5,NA,CASRLAGTGGNQPQHF,TGTGCAAGTCGCTTAGCCGGGACAGGTGGCAATCAGCCCCAGCATTTT
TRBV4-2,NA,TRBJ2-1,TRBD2,CASSQGWAGTSGTSYNEQFF,TGTGCCAGCAGCCAAGGTTGGGCGGGGACTAGCGGGACTTCCTACAATGAGCAGTTCTTC
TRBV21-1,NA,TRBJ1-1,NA,CASSKKGGLLRNTEAFF,TGTGCCAGCAGCAAAAAAGGCGGGCTCCTAAGGAACACTGAAGCTTTCTTT
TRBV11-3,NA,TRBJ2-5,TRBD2,CASSRSGVAGSVGETQYF,TGTGCCAGCAGCAGGTCGGGGGTAGCGGGATCGGTAGGAGAGACCCAGTACTTC
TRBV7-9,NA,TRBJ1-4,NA,CASSPLGEKLFF,TGTGCCAGCAGCCCCCTTGGGGAAAAACTGTTTTTT
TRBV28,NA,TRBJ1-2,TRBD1,CASSSPGTGTVGYTF,TGTGCCAGCAGTTCCCCCGGGACAGGGACTGTGGGCTACACCTTC
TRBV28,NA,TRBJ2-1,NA,CASSPGYSYNEQFF,TGTGCCAGCAGTCCCGGCTACTCCTACAATGAGCAGTTCTTC
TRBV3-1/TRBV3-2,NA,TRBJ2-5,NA,CASSLYGGASQETQYF,TGTGCCAGCAGCCTATACGGGGGCGCCTCCCAGGAGACCCAGTACTTC
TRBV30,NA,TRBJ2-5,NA,CAWTAGWIETQYF,TGTGCCTGGACGGCGGGCTGGATAGAAACCCAGTACTTC
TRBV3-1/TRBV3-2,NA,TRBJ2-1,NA,CASRSGTTGEQFF,TGTGCCAGCAGAAGCGGGACAACCGGGGAGCAGTTCTTC
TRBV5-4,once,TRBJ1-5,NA,CASSLDSNQPQHF,TGTGCCAGCAGCTTGGACAGCAATCAGCCCCAGCATTTT
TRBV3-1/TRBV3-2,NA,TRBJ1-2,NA,CASSPAAGRGYGYTF,TGTGCCAGCAGCCCCGCGGCAGGGCGAGGCTATGGCTACACCTTC
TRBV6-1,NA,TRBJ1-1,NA,CASSEAGGNTEAFF,TGTGCCAGCAGTGAAGCTGGGGGAAACACTGAAGCTTTCTTT
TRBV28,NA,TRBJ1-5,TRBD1,CASSFGSGGNQPQHF,TGTGCCAGCAGTTTTGGGTCAGGGGGGAATCAGCCCCAGCATTTT
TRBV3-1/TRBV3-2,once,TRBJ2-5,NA,CASSQGGRGAQETQYF,TGTGCCAGCAGCCAGGGAGGTAGGGGGGCCCAAGAGACCCAGTACTTC
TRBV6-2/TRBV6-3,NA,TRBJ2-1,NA,CASSHPLGTNEQFF,TGTGCCAGCAGTCACCCCCTAGGGACCAATGAGCAGTTCTTC
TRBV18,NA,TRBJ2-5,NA,CASSPTRGQETQYF,TGTGCCAGCTCACCCACAAGGGGTCAAGAGACCCAGTACTTC
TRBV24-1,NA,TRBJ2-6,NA,CATSDRSGANVLTF,TGTGCCACCAGTGACCGGTCTGGGGCCAACGTCCTGACTTTC
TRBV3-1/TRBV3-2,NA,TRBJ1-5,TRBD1,CASSQDKGRGYYQPQHF,TGTGCCAGCAGCCAAGATAAGGGCAGGGGGTACTATCAGCCCCAGCATTTT
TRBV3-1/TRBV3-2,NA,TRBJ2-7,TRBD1,CASSPHRGQTYEQYF,TGTGCCAGCAGCCCCCACAGGGGGCAGACCTACGAGCAGTACTTC
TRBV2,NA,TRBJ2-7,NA,CASSGGGALNEQYF,TGTGCCAGCAGTGGTGGGGGGGCTCTCAACGAGCAGTACTTC
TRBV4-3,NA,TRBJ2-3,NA,CASSARDSSTDTQYF,TGCGCCAGCAGCGCGCGGGACAGTTCCACAGATACGCAGTATTTT
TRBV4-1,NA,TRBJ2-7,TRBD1,CASSWAGDRSYEQYF,TGCGCCAGCAGCTGGGCCGGGGACAGATCCTACGAGCAGTACTTC
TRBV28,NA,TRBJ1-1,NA,CASSTLGEGGSEAFF,TGTGCCAGCAGTACCCTCGGGGAAGGAGGCTCTGAAGCTTTCTTT
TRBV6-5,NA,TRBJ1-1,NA,CASHLNTEAFF,TGTGCCAGCCACCTGAACACTGAAGCTTTCTTT
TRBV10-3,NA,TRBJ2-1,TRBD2,CAISESTSGSEEQFF,TGTGCCATCAGTGAGTCAACTAGCGGGAGCGAAGAGCAGTTCTTC
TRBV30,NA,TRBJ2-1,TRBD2,CAWRTGTIKQFF,TGTGCCTGGAGAACGGGGACTATAAAACAGTTCTTC
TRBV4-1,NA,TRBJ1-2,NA,CASSQARGWGAPGYTF,TGCGCCAGCAGCCAAGCCCGGGGGTGGGGGGCGCCTGGCTACACCTTC
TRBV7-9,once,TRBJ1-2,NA,CASSSDVGAQGYGYTF,TGTGCCAGCAGCTCGGACGTCGGGGCACAGGGCTATGGCTACACCTTC
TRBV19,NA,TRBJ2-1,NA,CASSTTGSSYNEQFF,TGTGCCAGTAGTACCACAGGGAGCTCCTACAATGAGCAGTTCTTC
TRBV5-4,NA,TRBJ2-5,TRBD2,CASSPGTTSVQETQYF,TGTGCCAGCAGCCCGGGGACTACATCAGTACAAGAGACCCAGTACTTC
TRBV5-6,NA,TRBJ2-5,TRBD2,CASSFGGETQYF,TGTGCCAGCAGCTTCGGGGGGGAGACCCAGTACTTC
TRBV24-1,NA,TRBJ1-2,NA,CATSDGRAAGYTF,TGTGCCACCAGCGACGGCAGGGCGGCTGGCTACACCTTC
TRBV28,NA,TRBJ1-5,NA,CASSLPNPSNQPQHF,TGTGCCAGCAGTTTACCCAACCCCAGCAATCAGCCCCAGCATTTT
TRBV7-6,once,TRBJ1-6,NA,CASSPGQGWNSPLHF,TGTGCCAGCAGCCCTGGGCAGGGGTGGAATTCACCCCTCCACTTT
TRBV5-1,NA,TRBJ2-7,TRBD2,CASSSSGLAGGHEQYF,TGCGCCAGCAGCTCCTCGGGACTAGCGGGAGGGCACGAGCAGTACTTC
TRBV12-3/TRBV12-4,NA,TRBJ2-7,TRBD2,CASSTTSGYEQYF,TGTGCCAGCAGTACGACTAGCGGTTACGAGCAGTACTTC
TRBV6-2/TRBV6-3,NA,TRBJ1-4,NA,CASSPGRATHDEKLFF,TGTGCCAGCAGTCCCGGACGTGCGACGCACGATGAAAAACTGTTTTTT
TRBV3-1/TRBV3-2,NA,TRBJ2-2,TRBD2,CASTTSGRRQTGELFF,TGTGCCAGCACGACTAGCGGGAGAAGACAAACCGGGGAGCTGTTTTTT
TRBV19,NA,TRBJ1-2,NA,CASSLKSGAFYGYTF,TGTGCCAGTAGCCTCAAGTCGGGGGCTTTCTATGGCTACACCTTC
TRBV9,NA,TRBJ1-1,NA,CASSVGTSNTEAFF,TGTGCCAGCAGCGTCGGGACGTCGAACACTGAAGCTTTCTTT
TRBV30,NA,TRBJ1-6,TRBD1,CACATGTGVSPLHF,TGTGCCTGCGCTACCGGGACAGGGGTCTCACCCCTCCACTTT